Presented here are 30 T cell receptor beta chains from one specimen sequenced in a study of T cells in Graves' hyperthyroidism and ophthalmopathy. From RNA transcripts, TCR beta CDR3 regions were amplified. The primer set for the first-round RT-PCR of the TCR CDR3 was HTBI. TCRdb independently ran MiXCR on the multiplex PCR reads; one entry per CDR3 protein. This sample carries fewer than 650,000 distinct CDR3 sequences, approximately 15% of them seen once, and the ten largest clones take roughly 6.9%. Specimen: blood. The origin of the receptors is a woman aged 18-29 years with Graves' ophthalmopathy.

Ten or more counts support this clonotype. The rearrangement links TRBV3-1 to TRBJ2-7; D call uncertain. CDR1 is LGHDT, CDR2 YNNKEL, per germline (reference sequence). The CDR3 has 14 amino acids. Trimming removed 1 base at V and 2 bases at J, with 9 bases between. CDR3 in amino acids: CASSQVALTYEQYF. In DNA, the CDR3 is TGTGCCAGCAGCCAAGTAGCCTTAACCTACGAGCAGTACTTC.

The chain uses TRBV7-8 and TRBJ1-1; 7 nucleotides align to TRBD1. CDR1 and CDR2 from the germline V gene are SGHVS and FQNEAQ. This CDR3 is 14 amino acids long. V dropped 5 bases and J dropped 4; count of bases not matched to a gene: 7. The CDR3 sequence: CASSPWDSPTEAFF. CDR3 nucleotide sequence: TGTGCCAGCAGCCCCTGGGACAGCCCCACTGAAGCTTTCTTT.

In its sample, this clonotype was seen many times. V gene TRBV20-1 combines with J gene TRBJ2-1; 7 bases align to TRBD2. Germline CDR1 and CDR2: DFQATT and SNEGSKA (reference sequence). CDR3 length: 16 amino acids. V lost 0 bases to trimming and J lost 5 bases; unmatched junction nucleotides: 10. The CDR3 bases are TGCAGTGCTAGAGATGAGCGGGACCCCGTGGACAATGAGCAGTTCTTC. This sequence encodes CSARDERDPVDNEQFF.

This clonotype was detected many times. The J gene is TRBJ2-1, the V gene TRBV6-1; 9 nucleotides agree with TRBD2. Unmatched junction bases numbered 12, after V lost 6 bases and J lost 6 bases. This CDR3 has 16 residues. Germline assignment: CDR1 MNHNS and CDR2 SASEGT. The CDR3 nucleotides are TGTGCCAGCAGGCCTCATAGCGGGAGATTCTCCAATGAGCAGTTCTTC. This encodes CASRPHSGRFSNEQFF.

Concerning this clonotype: An end of the junction does not agree with germline; a read error may underlie this. The chain combines TRBV10-3 with TRBJ2-1; TRBD1 matches 11 bases. CDR3 length equals 15 residues. From germline, CDR1 is ENHRY and CDR2 SYGVKD. Here the CDR3 reads CAISVGQGGNNEQFF. In nucleotides, the CDR3 is TGTGCCATCAGTGTGGGACAGGGGGGGAACAACGAGCAGTTCTTC.

This clonotype was seen many times. The V gene is TRBV28, the J gene TRBJ2-3; D remains unclear. The V and J ends lost 6 bases and 4 bases respectively, with 8 bases between them. The V gene's germline CDR1 is MDHEN and CDR2 SYDVKM. The CDR3 is made up of 12 amino acids. The CDR3 sequence is CASSPRADTQYF. The CDR3 DNA follows: TGTGCCAGCAGCCCTCGCGCAGATACGCAGTATTTT. The variable domain in full, completed from reference TRBV28 and TRBJ2-3, reads DVKVTQSSRYLVKRTGEKVFLECVQDMDHENMFWYRQDPGLGLRLIYFSYDVKMKEKGDIPEGYSVSREKKERFSLILESASTNQTSMYLCASSPRADTQYFGPGTRLTVL.

This clonotype was seen many times. The chain recombines TRBV7-9 with TRBJ2-1; TRBD2 aligns across 10 bases. Unmatched junction bases numbered 1, after V lost 5 bases and J lost 0 bases. The germline V gene has CDR1 SEHNR and CDR2 FQNEAQ (reference sequence). The length of the CDR3 is 15 residues. The DNA for the CDR3 is TGTGCCAGCAGCCCTAGCGGGAGCTCCTACAATGAGCAGTTCTTC. This encodes CASSPSGSSYNEQFF. The whole variable domain, filled in from reference TRBV7-9 and TRBJ2-1, reads DTGVSQNPRHKITKRGQNVTFRCDPISEHNRLYWYRQTLGQGPEFLTYFQNEAQLEKSRLLSDRFSAERPKGSFSTLEIQRTEQGDSAMYLCASSPSGSSYNEQFFGPGTRLTVL.

The V call is TRBV19, the J call TRBJ2-1; a weak D match, TRBD1 (5 bases). V dropped 2 bases and J dropped 4 bases, with 9 bases sitting between them. CDR3 length: 14 amino acids. Germline V gene sequence: CDR1 LNHDA, CDR2 SQIVND (reference sequence). CDR3 sequence (DNA): TGTGCCAGTAGTATACGCGACAGTTACAATGAGCAGTTCTTC. Protein product: CASSIRDSYNEQFF.

In this sample, this clonotype turned up many times. This chain links TRBV12-5 with TRBJ1-5; TRBD1 matches 7 bases. The CDR3 length is 14 residues. Trimming took 0 bases from V and 4 from J; bases not matched to a gene: 0. The germline CDR1 and CDR2 sequences are LGHNT and FRNRAP. The CDR3 DNA sequence: TGTGCTAGTGGTTTGGTACAGGGGAATCAGCCCCAGCATTTT. This translates into CASGLVQGNQPQHF.

This clonotype showed up many times. CDR3 in amino acids: CASSPPAASTDTQYF. The CDR3 DNA follows: TGTGCCAGCTCACCACCGGCAGCTAGCACAGATACGCAGTATTTT. This chain links TRBV18 with TRBJ2-3, with D unresolved. Per germline, CDR1 KGHSH and CDR2 LQKENI. The CDR3 sequence is 15 residues long. The V and J ends lost 0 bases and 0 bases respectively, with 7 bases between them.

The gene calls are TRBV3-1 and TRBJ2-1; tentatively, D is TRBD2 (6 bases). The CDR3 is made up of 18 amino acids. V gave up 4 bases and J gave up 0 bases, with 19 bases separating them. Germline-derived CDR1 and CDR2 are LGHDT and YNNKEL (reference sequence). The CDR3 DNA reads TGTGCCAGCAGCCGTTCGGAAGTAGCGGCACACTCCTACAATGAGCAGTTCTTC. Translating it yields CASSRSEVAAHSYNEQFF.

This clonotype was counted at least ten times. The chain employs TRBV7-9 and TRBJ2-1; the D gene is possibly TRBD1 (6 bases). Trimming left V 3 bases short and J 6 bases short, with 12 bases between. The CDR3 extends over 14 amino acids. CDR1 SEHNR and CDR2 FQNEAQ come from the germline V gene (reference sequence). CDR3 DNA: TGTGCCAGCAGCTTCTGGACAGATGCCAATGAGCAGTTCTTC. Encoded protein: CASSFWTDANEQFF.

This chain joins TRBV5-4 and TRBJ2-2, with 7 bases fitting TRBD2. The germline CDR1 and CDR2 sequences are SGHNT and YYREEE (reference sequence). V gave up 2 bases and J gave up 3 bases; unmatched junction bases: 7. The CDR3 sequence is 16 residues long. CDR3 protein: CASSFGGVRDTGELFF. CDR3 bases: TGTGCCAGCAGCTTTGGGGGGGTGAGAGACACCGGGGAGCTGTTTTTT. Based on the CDR3 plus reference TRBV5-4 and TRBJ2-2, the full variable domain is ETGVTQSPTHLIKTRGQQVTLRCSSQSGHNTVSWYQQALGQGPQFIFQYYREEENGRGNFPPRFSGLQFPNYSSELNVNALELDDSALYLCASSFGGVRDTGELFFGEGSRLTVL.

On this clonotype itself: A clone one base away is much larger, so this may be a read error. The J gene is TRBJ2-1, the V gene TRBV5-1, with D hard to call. The germline gives CDR1 SGHRS, CDR2 YFSETQ. The germline V and J ends were trimmed by 0 bases and 8 bases, with 12 bases remaining between them. The CDR3 totals 14 residues. CDR3 in amino acids: CASSLVQSGYEQFF. The CDR3 DNA is TGCGCCAGCAGCTTGGTCCAATCCGGGTATGAGCAGTTCTTC.

In this sample, this clonotype turned up a few times. The chain is built from TRBV29-1 and TRBJ1-2; 9 nucleotides align to TRBD1. This CDR3 is built from 11 residues. V shed 7 bases, J shed 14 bases, and the junction held 11 bases outside the gene matches. Per germline, CDR1 SQVTM and CDR2 ANQGSEA. The DNA for the CDR3 is TGCAGCGCTCCGGACAGGGGATCAGGAACCTTC. Translating it yields CSAPDRGSGTF. Complete variable domain (other parts from reference TRBV29-1 and TRBJ1-2): SAVISQKPSRDICQRGTSLTIQCQVDSQVTMMFWYRQQPGQSLTLIATANQGSEATYESGFVIDKFPISRPNLTFSTLTVSNMSPEDSSIYLCSAPDRGSGTFGSGTRLTVV.

This clonotype came up many times. The chain is built from TRBV19 and TRBJ1-2; unclear D gene. Germline V gene lookup returns CDR1 LNHDA and CDR2 SQIVND (reference sequence). The length of the CDR3 is 15 residues. V lost 7 bases and J 4 bases, leaving 19 bases between the germline ends. The CDR3 nucleotides are TGTGCCAGTATCCCGACCTGGGGTCTATTCTATGGCTACACCTTC. Protein sequence: CASIPTWGLFYGYTF.

This clonotype was seen a single time. The chain has TRBV18 and TRBJ2-1; D is unclear. V lost 2 bases, J lost 11 bases, and 28 bases lay in between. This CDR3 is built from 18 residues. The germline V gene has CDR1 KGHSH and CDR2 LQKENI. This CDR3 is CASSPTIQQVPPTMKQFF. The CDR3 coding sequence is TGTGCCAGCTCACCAACTATACAGCAAGTACCCCCTACAATGAAGCAGTTCTTC.

This clonotype was seen ten or more times. The rearrangement links TRBV3-1 to TRBJ1-1, with D unresolved. CDR1 and CDR2 from the germline V gene are LGHDT and YNNKEL (reference sequence). Between the trimmed V and J ends, which lost 1 base and 3 bases, there was a span of 6 bases. This CDR3 region has 13 residues. CDR3 coding DNA: TGTGCCAGCAGCCAAGGCGGGGACACTGAAGCTTTCTTT. Translation: CASSQGGDTEAFF.

This clonotype was counted many times. CDR3 protein: CASSFGLTYEQYF. CDR3 coding DNA: TGTGCCAGCAGTTTCGGACTAACCTACGAGCAGTACTTC. V and J are TRBV27 and TRBJ2-7; D perhaps matches TRBD2 (6 bases). This CDR3 is built from 13 residues. Germline CDR1 reads MNHEY; CDR2 reads SMNVEV (reference sequence). V was shortened by 3 bases and J by 2 bases, with 8 bases between the two germline ends.

This rearrangement joins TRBV19 to TRBJ2-7; the match to TRBD1 covers 8 bases. V dropped 7 bases and J dropped 3; count of bases not matched to a gene: 8. The CDR3 is 14 residues long. CDR1 LNHDA and CDR2 SQIVND come from the germline V gene (reference sequence). The CDR3 sequence is CASKYDRGNYEQYF. DNA for the CDR3: TGTGCCAGTAAATACGACAGGGGAAACTACGAGCAGTACTTC.

This clonotype has a handful of counts. The gene calls are TRBV14 and TRBJ2-1; 16 nucleotides match TRBD2. V was clipped by 2 bases and J by 5 bases; unmatched bases: 3. The CDR3 loop spans 17 amino acids. The germline V gene has CDR1 SGHDN and CDR2 FVKESK. In DNA form, the CDR3 reads TGTGCCAGCAGCCAATCCGGGACTAGCGGGAGGGACAATGAGCAGTTCTTC. This gives the protein CASSQSGTSGRDNEQFF.

The CDR3 coding sequence is TGTGCCAGTAGTAAAAGGTTCGAGCAGTTCTTC. Its protein is CASSKRFEQFF. The V call is TRBV19, the J call TRBJ2-1; D is unresolved. Trimming stripped 4 bases from V and 10 bases from J, with 8 bases between. The CDR3 sequence is 11 residues long. The germline gives CDR1 LNHDA, CDR2 SQIVND (reference sequence).

This clonotype was seen many times. V is TRBV2 and J is TRBJ1-2; 7 bases are shared with TRBD1. V gave up 9 bases and J gave up 1 base; unmatched junction bases: 8. Germline V gives CDR1 SNHLY, CDR2 FYNNEI. The CDR3 consists of 14 residues. CDR3 coding DNA: TGTGCCAGTAGAACAGGGGTCGATAACTATGGCTACACCTTC. Translation: CASRTGVDNYGYTF. The full variable domain, rest sourced from reference TRBV2 and TRBJ1-2, is EPEVTQTPSHQVTQMGQEVILRCVPISNHLYFYWYRQILGQKVEFLVSFYNNEISEKSEIFDDQFSVERPDGSNFTLKIRSTKLEDSAMYFCASRTGVDNYGYTFGSGTRLTVV.

This clonotype was found many times. The chain is built from TRBV28 and TRBJ2-7; D may be TRBD1 or TRBD2 (5 bases each). The V gene lost 4 bases and the J gene lost 2 bases, with 12 bases spanning the gap. CDR1 is MDHEN and CDR2 is SYDVKM in the germline V gene. The CDR3 loop spans 14 amino acids. The CDR3 sequence is CASSYGTPAYEQYF. CDR3 DNA sequence: TGTGCCAGCAGTTATGGGACCCCCGCCTACGAGCAGTACTTC.

This clonotype was seen ten or more times. This chain joins TRBV6-1 and TRBJ2-7; 8 bases fit TRBD1. V shed 4 bases and J 5 bases; nucleotides not matched to a gene: 13. Germline V gene data show CDR1 as MNHNS and CDR2 as SASEGT. The CDR3 totals 16 residues. The CDR3 nucleotides are TGTGCCAGCAGTGTAGGTCAGGGGGCGCAATATAACGAGCAGTACTTC. Its protein product is CASSVGQGAQYNEQYF.

This clonotype was seen only a few times. The chain combines TRBV19 with TRBJ2-1; 9 positions agree with TRBD2. V trimming: 0 bases; J trimming: 2 bases; junction bases outside the gene matches: 5. Germline CDR1 is LNHDA and CDR2 is SQIVND (reference sequence). This CDR3 comprises 17 residues. The CDR3 protein is CASSIDRASGTYNEQFF. CDR3 bases: TGTGCCAGTAGTATAGACCGAGCTAGCGGGACCTACAATGAGCAGTTCTTC.

This clonotype was detected many times. This chain uses TRBV2 with TRBJ1-6; no clear D gene. Per germline, CDR1 SNHLY and CDR2 FYNNEI. V gave up 7 bases and J gave up 9 bases, with 10 bases separating them. There are 12 residues in the CDR3. The CDR3 sequence: CASTRASSPLHF. CDR3 bases: TGTGCCAGCACGAGGGCTAGTTCACCCCTCCACTTT.

This clonotype has ten or more counts. The chain has TRBV14 and TRBJ2-1; tentatively, D is TRBD2 (5 bases). The germline V gene encodes CDR1 SGHDN and CDR2 FVKESK. V was clipped by 0 bases and J by 10 bases, with 22 bases between them. The CDR3 has 17 residues. The CDR3 spells CASSQDLEASSYEEQFF. In DNA form, the CDR3 reads TGTGCCAGCAGCCAAGATTTGGAGGCGTCGAGCTACGAGGAGCAGTTCTTC.

This clonotype was observed at least ten times. This sequence joins TRBV6-1 and TRBJ2-1; tentative D call: TRBD1 (5 bases). The CDR3 sequence is 13 residues long. Germline loops: CDR1 MNHNS, CDR2 SASEGT. V gave up 6 bases and J gave up 6 bases, with 12 bases separating them. CDR3: CASRDSRVNEQFF. As DNA, the CDR3 is TGTGCCAGCAGAGATTCCAGGGTCAATGAGCAGTTCTTC.

This clonotype was detected many times. The rearrangement links TRBV7-2 to TRBJ2-1; D gene uncertain. The CDR3 runs to 15 residues. Germline V CDR1 and CDR2: SGHTA, FQGNSA. V lost 4 bases, J lost 0 bases, and 10 bases lay in between. Written as DNA, the CDR3 is TGTGCCAGCAGCTCACTCTCGAGCTCCTACAATGAGCAGTTCTTC. Its translation is CASSSLSSSYNEQFF.